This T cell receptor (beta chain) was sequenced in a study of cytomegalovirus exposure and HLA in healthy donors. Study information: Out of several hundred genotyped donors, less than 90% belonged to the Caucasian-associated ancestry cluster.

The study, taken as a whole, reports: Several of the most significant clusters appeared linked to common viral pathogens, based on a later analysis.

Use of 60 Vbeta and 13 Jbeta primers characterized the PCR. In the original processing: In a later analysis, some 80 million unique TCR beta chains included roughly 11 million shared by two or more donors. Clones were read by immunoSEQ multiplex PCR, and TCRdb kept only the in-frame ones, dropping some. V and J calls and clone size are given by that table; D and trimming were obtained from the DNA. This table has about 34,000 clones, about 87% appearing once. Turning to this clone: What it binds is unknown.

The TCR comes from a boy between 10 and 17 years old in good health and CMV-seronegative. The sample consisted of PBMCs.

The CDR3 coding sequence is TGTGCCAGCAGCCCCCGGACAGGGAAAAGTTCACCCCTCCACTTT. As protein: CASSPRTGKSSPLHF. This rearrangement joins TRBV4-2 to TRBJ1-6; 8 positions agree with TRBD1. V was clipped by 4 bases and J by 9 bases; unmatched bases: 8. The CDR3 has 15 amino acids. Germline V CDR1 and CDR2: LGHNA, YNFKEQ.